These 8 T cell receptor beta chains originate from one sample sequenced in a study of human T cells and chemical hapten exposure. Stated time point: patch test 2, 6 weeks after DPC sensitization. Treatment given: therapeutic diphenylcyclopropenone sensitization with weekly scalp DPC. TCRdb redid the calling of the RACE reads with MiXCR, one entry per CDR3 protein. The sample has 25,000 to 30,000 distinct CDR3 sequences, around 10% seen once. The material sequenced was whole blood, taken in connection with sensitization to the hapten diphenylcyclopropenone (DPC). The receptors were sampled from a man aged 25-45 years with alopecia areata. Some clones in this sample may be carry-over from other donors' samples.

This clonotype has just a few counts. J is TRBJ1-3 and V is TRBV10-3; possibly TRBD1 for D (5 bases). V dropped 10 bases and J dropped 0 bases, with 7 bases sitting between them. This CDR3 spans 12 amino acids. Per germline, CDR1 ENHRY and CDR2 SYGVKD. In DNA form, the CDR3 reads TGTGCCACCCAGGGCTCTGGAAACACCATATATTTT. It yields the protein CATQGSGNTIYF.

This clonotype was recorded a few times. CDR3 amino acids: CASLKEGVQPQHF. The CDR3 DNA is TGTGCCAGCCTCAAAGAAGGGGTTCAGCCCCAGCATTTT. The chain links TRBV6-6 to TRBJ1-5; possibly TRBD1 for D (5 bases). The CDR3 runs 13 residues. Germline V gives CDR1 MNHNY, CDR2 SVGAGI (reference sequence). V was cut by 8 bases and J by 6 bases, with 14 bases left in between.

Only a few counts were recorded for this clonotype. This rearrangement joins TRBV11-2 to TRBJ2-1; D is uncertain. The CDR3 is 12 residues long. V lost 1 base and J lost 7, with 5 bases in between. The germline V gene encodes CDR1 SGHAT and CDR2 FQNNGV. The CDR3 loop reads CASSLGANEQFF. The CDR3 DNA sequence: TGTGCCAGCAGCTTAGGGGCGAATGAGCAGTTCTTC. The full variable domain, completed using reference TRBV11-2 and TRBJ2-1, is EAGVAQSPRYKIIEKRQSVAFWCNPISGHATLYWYQQILGQGPKLLIQFQNNGVVDDSQLPKDRFSAERLKGVDSTLKIQPAKLEDSAVYLCASSLGANEQFFGPGTRLTVL.

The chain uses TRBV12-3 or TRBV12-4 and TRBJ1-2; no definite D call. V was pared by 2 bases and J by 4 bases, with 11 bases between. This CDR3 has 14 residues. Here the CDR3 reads CASSLTSESYGYTF. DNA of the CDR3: TGTGCCAGCAGTTTAACCTCAGAGAGCTATGGCTACACCTTC.

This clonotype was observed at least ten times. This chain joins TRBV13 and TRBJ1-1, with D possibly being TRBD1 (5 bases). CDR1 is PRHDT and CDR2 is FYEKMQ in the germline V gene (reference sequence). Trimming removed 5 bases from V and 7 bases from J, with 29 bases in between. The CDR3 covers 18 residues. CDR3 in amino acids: CASSRQPLVTGTDDEAFF. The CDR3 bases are TGTGCCAGCAGCCGACAACCTCTGGTTACCGGGACCGATGATGAAGCTTTCTTT.

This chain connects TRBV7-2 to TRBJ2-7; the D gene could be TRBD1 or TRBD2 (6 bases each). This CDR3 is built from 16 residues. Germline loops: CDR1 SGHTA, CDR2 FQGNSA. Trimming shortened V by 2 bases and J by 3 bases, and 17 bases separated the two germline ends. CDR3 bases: TGTGCCAGCAGCTTATTCCCCCAGGGGAGGAGCTACGAGCAGTACTTC. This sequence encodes CASSLFPQGRSYEQYF.

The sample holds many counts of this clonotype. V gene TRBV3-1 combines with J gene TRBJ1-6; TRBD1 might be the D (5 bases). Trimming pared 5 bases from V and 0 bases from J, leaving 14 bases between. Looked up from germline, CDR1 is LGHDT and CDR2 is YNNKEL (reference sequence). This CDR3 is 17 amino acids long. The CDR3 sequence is CASSAQGSGSYNSPLHF. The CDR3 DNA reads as TGTGCCAGCAGCGCCCAGGGATCCGGCTCCTATAATTCACCCCTCCACTTT.

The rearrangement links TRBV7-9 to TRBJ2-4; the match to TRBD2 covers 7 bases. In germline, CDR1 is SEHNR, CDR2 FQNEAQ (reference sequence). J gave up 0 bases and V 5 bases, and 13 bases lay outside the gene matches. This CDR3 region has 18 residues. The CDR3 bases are TGTGCCAGCAGCGCGATACCTAGCGGCCCCTTAGCCAAAAACATTCAGTACTTC. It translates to CASSAIPSGPLAKNIQYF.